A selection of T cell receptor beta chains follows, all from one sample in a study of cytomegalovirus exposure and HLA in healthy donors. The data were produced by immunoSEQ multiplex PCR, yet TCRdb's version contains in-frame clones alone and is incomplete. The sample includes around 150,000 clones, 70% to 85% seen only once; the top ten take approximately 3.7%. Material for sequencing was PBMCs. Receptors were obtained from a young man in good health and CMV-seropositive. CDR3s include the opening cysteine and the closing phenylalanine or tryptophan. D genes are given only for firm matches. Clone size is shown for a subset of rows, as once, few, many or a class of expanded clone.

CDR3: CATSRDKRGVYNEQFF
DNA: TGTGCCACCAGCAGAGATAAACGGGGAGTATACAATGAGCAGTTCTTC
size: NA
D: NA
V: TRBV15
J: TRBJ2-1
length: 16

CDR3: CAAPREAEEKLFF
DNA: TGTGCCGCCCCAAGGGAGGCGGAGGAAAAACTGTTTTTT
size: NA
D: NA
V: TRBV30
J: TRBJ1-4
length: 13

CDR3: CASSQDWRPGTDTQYF
DNA: TGCGCCAGCAGCCAAGATTGGCGGCCGGGCACAGATACGCAGTATTTT
size: once
D: NA
V: TRBV4-1
J: TRBJ2-3
length: 16

CDR3: CASSDPRGQETQYF
DNA: TGTGCCAGCAGTGACCCCAGGGGGCAAGAGACCCAGTACTTC
size: NA
D: TRBD1
V: TRBV2
J: TRBJ2-5
length: 14

CDR3: CASTSGMAYEQYF
DNA: TGTGCCAGCACCTCGGGGATGGCCTACGAGCAGTACTTC
size: NA
D: NA
V: TRBV6-5
J: TRBJ2-7
length: 13

CDR3: CASGSVQGSVTYEQYF
DNA: TGTGCTAGTGGTTCCGTCCAGGGGAGTGTTACCTACGAGCAGTACTTC
size: few
D: NA
V: TRBV12-5
J: TRBJ2-7
length: 16

CDR3: CASSKGTGGESSVTYEQYF
DNA: TGTGCCAGCAGCAAAGGGACAGGGGGCGAGAGCAGTGTAACCTACGAGCAGTACTTC
size: NA
D: TRBD1
V: TRBV9
J: TRBJ2-7
length: 19

CDR3: CASRPGWNYEQYF
DNA: TGCGCCAGCCGCCCAGGGTGGAACTACGAGCAGTACTTC
size: NA
D: NA
V: TRBV10-1
J: TRBJ2-7
length: 13

CDR3: CASSAGGAEQPQHF
DNA: TGTGCCAGCAGCGCGGGGGGGGCAGAACAGCCCCAGCATTTT
size: NA
D: NA
V: TRBV7-9
J: TRBJ1-5
length: 14

CDR3: CASSPRESTDTQYF
DNA: TGTGCCAGCAGCCCGCGAGAGAGCACAGATACGCAGTATTTT
size: NA
D: NA
V: TRBV7-9
J: TRBJ2-3
length: 14

CDR3: CASSLTGGTSYEQYF
DNA: TGTGCCAGCAGCTTAACGGGAGGGACCTCCTACGAGCAGTACTTC
size: NA
D: TRBD2
V: TRBV7-3
J: TRBJ2-7
length: 15

CDR3: CASAGNYGYTF
DNA: TGTGCCAGCGCGGGCAACTATGGCTACACCTTC
size: NA
D: NA
V: TRBV6-6
J: TRBJ1-2
length: 11

CDR3: CASSLSYNEQFF
DNA: TGTGCCAGCAGCCTCTCCTACAATGAGCAGTTCTTC
size: NA
D: NA
V: TRBV27
J: TRBJ2-1
length: 12

CDR3: CASSSGEFAYEQYF
DNA: TGTGCCAGCAGTTCGGGGGAGTTCGCCTACGAGCAGTACTTC
size: NA
D: NA
V: TRBV27
J: TRBJ2-7
length: 14

CDR3: CASSRDRGHNEQFF
DNA: TGTGCCAGCTCCCGGGACAGGGGGCACAATGAGCAGTTCTTC
size: NA
D: TRBD1
V: TRBV6-5
J: TRBJ2-1
length: 14

CDR3: CASSSAGGSYNEQFF
DNA: TGTGCCAGCAGCTCAGCGGGGGGATCCTACAATGAGCAGTTCTTC
size: few
D: TRBD2
V: TRBV11-3
J: TRBJ2-1
length: 15

CDR3: CASSYGPDTQYF
DNA: TGTGCCAGCAGTTACGGCCCAGATACGCAGTATTTT
size: NA
D: NA
V: TRBV6-5
J: TRBJ2-3
length: 12

CDR3: CASSKAGTGDTEAFF
DNA: TGTGCCAGCAGCAAAGCCGGGACAGGGGACACTGAAGCTTTCTTT
size: once
D: NA
V: TRBV21-1
J: TRBJ1-1
length: 15

CDR3: CASSPVPGGDEKLFF
DNA: TGCGCCAGCAGCCCGGTCCCGGGGGGGGATGAAAAACTGTTTTTT
size: NA
D: NA
V: TRBV4-1
J: TRBJ1-4
length: 15

CDR3: CASSGRGETEAFF
DNA: TGTGCCAGCTCCGGGAGGGGGGAAACTGAAGCTTTCTTT
size: NA
D: NA
V: TRBV27
J: TRBJ1-1
length: 13

CDR3: CASKLQGRVYGYTF
DNA: TGTGCCAGCAAACTGCAGGGGCGCGTCTATGGCTACACCTTC
size: few
D: NA
V: TRBV27
J: TRBJ1-2
length: 14

CDR3: CASRPGQGNTEAFF
DNA: TGTGCCAGCAGACCCGGACAGGGGAACACTGAAGCTTTCTTT
size: once
D: TRBD1
V: TRBV7-3
J: TRBJ1-1
length: 14

CDR3: CSAGEGGDSPLHF
DNA: TGCAGCGCCGGGGAGGGGGGCGATTCACCCCTCCACTTT
size: NA
D: NA
V: TRBV29-1
J: TRBJ1-6
length: 13

CDR3: CASSPLSGWDEKLFF
DNA: TGTGCCAGCAGTCCTCTTTCGGGATGGGATGAAAAACTGTTTTTT
size: NA
D: NA
V: TRBV28
J: TRBJ1-4
length: 15

CDR3: CASSYQGGPMNTEAFF
DNA: TGTGCCAGCAGTTACCAGGGGGGCCCCATGAACACTGAAGCTTTCTTT
size: NA
D: TRBD1
V: TRBV6-6
J: TRBJ1-1
length: 16

CDR3: CASSLEPGRTYEQYF
DNA: TGCGCCAGCAGCTTGGAACCGGGGAGGACCTACGAGCAGTACTTC
size: NA
D: NA
V: TRBV5-1
J: TRBJ2-7
length: 15

CDR3: CASSLGLAGNTGELFF
DNA: TGTGCCAGCAGCTTAGGACTAGCGGGGAACACCGGGGAGCTGTTTTTT
size: NA
D: TRBD2
V: TRBV7-9
J: TRBJ2-2
length: 16

CDR3: CASSQDRLGGPTEAFF
DNA: TGCGCCAGCAGCCAAGATCGTTTGGGGGGGCCGACTGAAGCTTTCTTT
size: NA
D: NA
V: TRBV4-1
J: TRBJ1-1
length: 16

CDR3: CASSFELTEAFF
DNA: TGTGCCAGCAGTTTTGAGCTCACTGAAGCTTTCTTT
size: NA
D: NA
V: TRBV28
J: TRBJ1-1
length: 12

CDR3: CASSARGVYNEQFF
DNA: TGCGCCAGCAGCGCTCGGGGGGTGTACAATGAGCAGTTCTTC
size: NA
D: TRBD2
V: TRBV5-1
J: TRBJ2-1
length: 14

CDR3: CASSYGGGPETQYF
DNA: TGTGCCAGCAGTTACGGGGGGGGCCCAGAGACCCAGTACTTC
size: few
D: NA
V: TRBV6-5
J: TRBJ2-5
length: 14

CDR3: CASLPGQGVYEQFF
DNA: TGTGCCAGCCTGCCGGGACAGGGGGTGTATGAGCAGTTCTTC
size: NA
D: TRBD1
V: TRBV19
J: TRBJ2-1
length: 14

CDR3: CASTNRDRGGGGQPQHF
DNA: TGTGCCAGTACCAACCGGGACAGGGGTGGGGGCGGCCAGCCCCAGCATTTT
size: NA
D: TRBD1
V: TRBV19
J: TRBJ1-5
length: 17

CDR3: CASSLEVSSVATQYF
DNA: TGTGCCAGCAGCTTAGAAGTGTCCAGCGTGGCTACGCAGTATTTT
size: NA
D: NA
V: TRBV7-2
J: TRBJ2-3
length: 15

CDR3: CASSLNGGFLDF
DNA: TGCGCCAGCAGCCTGAATGGGGGCTTCTTGGACTTC
size: few
D: NA
V: TRBV4-1
J: TRBJ2-7
length: 12

CDR3: CASSAGLAGSEQFF
DNA: TGCGCCAGCAGCGCGGGACTAGCGGGGTCCGAGCAGTTCTTC
size: NA
D: TRBD2
V: TRBV5-1
J: TRBJ2-1
length: 14

CDR3: CASSERRGGWLADTGELFF
DNA: TGTGCCAGCAGTGAAAGGAGGGGGGGATGGCTAGCGGACACCGGGGAGCTGTTTTTT
size: once
D: NA
V: TRBV6-1
J: TRBJ2-2
length: 19

CDR3: CASSARRGEGTNEKLFF
DNA: TGTGCCAGCAGTGCTCGCAGGGGAGAGGGGACTAATGAAAAACTGTTTTTT
size: few
D: NA
V: TRBV6-1
J: TRBJ1-4
length: 17

CDR3: CASSELASGGPETQYF
DNA: TGTGCCAGCAGTGAACTGGCTAGCGGGGGGCCAGAGACCCAGTACTTC
size: NA
D: TRBD2
V: TRBV6-1
J: TRBJ2-5
length: 16

CDR3: CASSSTVTNTEAFF
DNA: TGCGCCAGCAGCTCGACAGTAACGAACACTGAAGCTTTCTTT
size: NA
D: NA
V: TRBV5-1
J: TRBJ1-1
length: 14

CDR3: CASSVGGGADTQYF
DNA: TGTGCCAGCAGCGTAGGAGGAGGGGCAGATACGCAGTATTTT
size: NA
D: NA
V: TRBV9
J: TRBJ2-3
length: 14

CDR3: CASTSSSGGSYEQYF
DNA: TGTGCCAGCACCTCCAGTAGCGGGGGATCCTACGAGCAGTACTTC
size: NA
D: TRBD2
V: TRBV7-2
J: TRBJ2-7
length: 15

CDR3: CASSIGGENTEAFF
DNA: TGCGCCAGCAGCATAGGGGGGGAGAACACTGAAGCTTTCTTT
size: NA
D: NA
V: TRBV5-1
J: TRBJ1-1
length: 14

CDR3: CASSPNGKEQFF
DNA: TGTGCCAGCAGTCCAAACGGGAAGGAGCAGTTCTTC
size: NA
D: NA
V: TRBV6-1
J: TRBJ2-1
length: 12

CDR3: CSVEARDRRSYEQYF
DNA: TGCAGCGTTGAGGCCCGAGACAGGCGGTCCTACGAGCAGTACTTC
size: NA
D: NA
V: TRBV29-1
J: TRBJ2-7
length: 15

CDR3: CASSLRQQGGEKLFF
DNA: TGTGCCAGCAGCTTACGCCAACAGGGAGGGGAAAAACTGTTTTTT
size: NA
D: NA
V: TRBV13
J: TRBJ1-4
length: 15

CDR3: CASSPRFGTTREQYF
DNA: TGTGCCAGCAGTCCTAGGTTCGGGACTACGCGCGAGCAGTACTTC
size: once
D: TRBD2
V: TRBV6-4
J: TRBJ2-7
length: 15

CDR3: CASSLGVQPQHF
DNA: TGTGCCAGCAGCTTAGGAGTCCAGCCCCAGCATTTT
size: NA
D: NA
V: TRBV7-8
J: TRBJ1-5
length: 12

CDR3: CASSEAVLGLTEAFF
DNA: TGTGCCAGCAGTGAAGCGGTGTTGGGCTTAACTGAAGCTTTCTTT
size: NA
D: NA
V: TRBV6-1
J: TRBJ1-1
length: 15

CDR3: CASSQDSATGGDEQYF
DNA: TGCGCCAGCAGCCAAGATTCTGCGACAGGGGGCGACGAGCAGTACTTC
size: NA
D: TRBD1
V: TRBV4-3
J: TRBJ2-7
length: 16

CDR3: CAWGALSSYNEQFF
DNA: TGTGCCTGGGGGGCGTTAAGCTCCTACAATGAGCAGTTCTTC
size: NA
D: NA
V: TRBV30
J: TRBJ2-1
length: 14

CDR3: CASSLLTPGAYNEQFF
DNA: TGTGCCAGCAGCTTACTTACGCCGGGAGCCTACAATGAGCAGTTCTTC
size: NA
D: NA
V: TRBV11-2
J: TRBJ2-1
length: 16

CDR3: CASRDQGNTEAFF
DNA: TGTGCCAGCAGGGATCAGGGGAACACTGAAGCTTTCTTT
size: NA
D: NA
V: TRBV6-5
J: TRBJ1-1
length: 13

CDR3: CASSESMWRTYPFTQYF
DNA: TGCGCCAGCAGTGAGTCGATGTGGCGGACTTACCCTTTTACGCAGTATTTT
size: NA
D: NA
V: TRBV10-1
J: TRBJ2-3
length: 17

CDR3: CASSPGTEAFF
DNA: TGTGCCAGCAGCCCGGGGACTGAAGCTTTCTTT
size: NA
D: NA
V: TRBV7-9
J: TRBJ1-1
length: 11

CDR3: CASSKVSEEGYGYTF
DNA: TGTGCCAGCAGCAAAGTTTCGGAGGAGGGCTATGGCTACACCTTC
size: NA
D: NA
V: TRBV7-9
J: TRBJ1-2
length: 15

CDR3: CATSRDTPPDTQYF
DNA: TGTGCCACCAGCAGAGATACTCCGCCAGATACGCAGTATTTT
size: NA
D: NA
V: TRBV15
J: TRBJ2-3
length: 14

CDR3: CASSADRGEKLFF
DNA: TGTGCCAGCAGTGCGGACAGGGGGGAAAAACTGTTTTTT
size: NA
D: TRBD1
V: TRBV2
J: TRBJ1-4
length: 13

CDR3: CASRQTGGTQPQHF
DNA: TGTGCCAGCAGGCAGACAGGGGGAACTCAGCCCCAGCATTTT
size: NA
D: TRBD1
V: TRBV2
J: TRBJ1-5
length: 14

CDR3: CASSYSGTGSYEQYF
DNA: TGTGCCAGCAGTTACTCCGGGACAGGCTCCTACGAGCAGTACTTC
size: NA
D: TRBD1
V: TRBV6-5
J: TRBJ2-7
length: 15